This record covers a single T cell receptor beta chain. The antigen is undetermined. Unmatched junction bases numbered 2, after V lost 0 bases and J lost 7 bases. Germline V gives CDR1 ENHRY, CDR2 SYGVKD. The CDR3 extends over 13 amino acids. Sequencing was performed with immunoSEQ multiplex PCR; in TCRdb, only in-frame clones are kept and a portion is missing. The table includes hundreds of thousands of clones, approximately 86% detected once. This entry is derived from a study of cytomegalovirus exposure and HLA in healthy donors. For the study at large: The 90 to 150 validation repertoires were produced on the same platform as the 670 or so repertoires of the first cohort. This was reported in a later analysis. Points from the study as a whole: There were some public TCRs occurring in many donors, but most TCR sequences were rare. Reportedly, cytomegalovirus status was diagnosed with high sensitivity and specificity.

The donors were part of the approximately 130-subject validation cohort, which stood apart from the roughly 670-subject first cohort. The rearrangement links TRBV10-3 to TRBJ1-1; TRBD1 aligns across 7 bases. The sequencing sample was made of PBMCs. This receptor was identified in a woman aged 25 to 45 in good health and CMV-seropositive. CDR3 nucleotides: TGTGCCATCAGTGAGTCTCGGGACAGTGAAGCTTTCTTT. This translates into CAISESRDSEAFF.